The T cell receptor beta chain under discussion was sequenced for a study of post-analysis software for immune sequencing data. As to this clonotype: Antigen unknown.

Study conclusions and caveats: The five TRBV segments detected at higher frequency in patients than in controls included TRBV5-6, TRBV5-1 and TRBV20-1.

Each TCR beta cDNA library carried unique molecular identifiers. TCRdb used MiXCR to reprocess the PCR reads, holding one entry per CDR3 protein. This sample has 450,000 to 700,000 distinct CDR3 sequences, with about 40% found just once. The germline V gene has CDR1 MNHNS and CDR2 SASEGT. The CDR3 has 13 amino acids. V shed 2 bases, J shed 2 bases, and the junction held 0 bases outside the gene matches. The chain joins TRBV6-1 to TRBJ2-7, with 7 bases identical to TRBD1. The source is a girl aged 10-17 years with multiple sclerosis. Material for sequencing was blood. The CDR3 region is CASSERGPYEQYF. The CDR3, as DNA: TGTGCCAGCAGTGAAAGGGGGCCCTACGAGCAGTACTTC.